Sequencing of this T cell receptor (beta chain) was carried out in a study of immune heterogeneity within non-small cell lung tumors. Notes on the study in general: Each patient's tumor sites shared recurring identical dominant CDR3 beta clonotypes, and individual sites also carried their own high-frequency clones. T-cell clonality in a given local region correlated moderately yet significantly with the local tumor mutational burden (R approximately 0.35).

V shed 6 bases and J 6 bases; nucleotides not matched to a gene: 10. CDR3 length: 15 amino acids. This clonotype was picked up many times. Its antigen is unknown. TCR beta CDR3 regions came from multiplex PCR with 32 forward V and 13 reverse J primers. TCRdb reprocessed the multiplex PCR reads via MiXCR and lists one record per CDR3 protein. The data show some 13,000 distinct CDR3 sequences, with 23% seen just once and 13% held by the top ten. Bulk tumor genomic DNA served as template, at roughly 600 ng per sample. Biopsy collection occurred during surgery, with several far-apart biopsies per primary tumor. Those enrolled were patients newly diagnosed with untreated non-small cell lung cancer and undergoing curative surgery.

The V and J genes are TRBV12-3 or TRBV12-4 and TRBJ1-1; 10 bases fit TRBD1. This receptor was taken from a man in his fifties with non-small cell lung cancer. Source material: lung tumor tissue. The CDR3 sequence is CASSRRGQGIPEAFF. The CDR3 nucleotides read TGTGCCAGCAGCCGAAGGGGACAGGGGATCCCTGAAGCTTTCTTT.